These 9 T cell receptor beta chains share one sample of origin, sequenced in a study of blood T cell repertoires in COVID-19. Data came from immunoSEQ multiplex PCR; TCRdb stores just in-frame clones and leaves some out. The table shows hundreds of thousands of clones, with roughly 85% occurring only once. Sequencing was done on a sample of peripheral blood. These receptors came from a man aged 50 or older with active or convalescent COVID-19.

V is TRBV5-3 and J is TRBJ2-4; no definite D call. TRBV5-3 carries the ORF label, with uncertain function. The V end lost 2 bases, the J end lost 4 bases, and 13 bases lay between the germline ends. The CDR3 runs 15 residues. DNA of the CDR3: TGTGCCAGAAGCTTACTCATCCTAGTAAAAAACATTCAGTACTTC. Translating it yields CARSLLILVKNIQYF.

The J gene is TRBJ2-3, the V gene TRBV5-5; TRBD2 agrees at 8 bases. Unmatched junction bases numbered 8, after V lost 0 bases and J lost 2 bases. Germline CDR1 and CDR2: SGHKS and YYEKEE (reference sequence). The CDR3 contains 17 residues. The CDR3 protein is CASSLDASGPLTDTQYF. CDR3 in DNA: TGTGCCAGCAGCTTGGATGCTAGCGGGCCCCTCACAGATACGCAGTATTTT.

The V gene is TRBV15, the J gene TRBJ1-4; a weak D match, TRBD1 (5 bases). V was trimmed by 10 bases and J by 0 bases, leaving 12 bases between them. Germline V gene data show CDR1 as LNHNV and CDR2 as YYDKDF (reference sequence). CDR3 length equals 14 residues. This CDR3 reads CAIQGRATNEKLFF. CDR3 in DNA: TGTGCCATCCAGGGCCGTGCAACTAATGAAAAACTGTTTTTT.

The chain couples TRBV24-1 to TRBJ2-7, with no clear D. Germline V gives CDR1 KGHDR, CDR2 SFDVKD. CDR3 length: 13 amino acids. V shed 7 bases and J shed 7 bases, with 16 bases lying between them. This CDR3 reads CATRNKAVEEQYF. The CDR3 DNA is TGTGCCACCAGGAACAAGGCGGTCGAGGAGCAGTACTTC.

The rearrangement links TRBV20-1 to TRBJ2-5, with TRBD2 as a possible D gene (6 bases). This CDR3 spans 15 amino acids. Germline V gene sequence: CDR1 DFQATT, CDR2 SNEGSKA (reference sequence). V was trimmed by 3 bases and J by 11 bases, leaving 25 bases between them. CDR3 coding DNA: TGCAGTGCTAGTGAAACTACGAATCCCCTCGGGGGTCAGTACTTC. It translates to CSASETTNPLGGQYF.

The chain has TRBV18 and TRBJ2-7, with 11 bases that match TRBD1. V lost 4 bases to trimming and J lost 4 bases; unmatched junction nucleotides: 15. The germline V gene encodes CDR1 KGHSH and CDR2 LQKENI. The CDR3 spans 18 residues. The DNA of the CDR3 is TGTGCCAGCTCACTGCGCCTCTTTCCGGGACAGGGGGAATACGAGCAGTACTTC. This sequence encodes CASSLRLFPGQGEYEQYF. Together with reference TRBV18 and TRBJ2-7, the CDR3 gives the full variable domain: NAGVMQNPRHLVRRRGQEARLRCSPMKGHSHVYWYRQLPEEGLKFMVYLQKENIIDESGMPKERFSAEFPKEGPSILRIQQVVRGDSAAYFCASSLRLFPGQGEYEQYFGPGTRLTVT.

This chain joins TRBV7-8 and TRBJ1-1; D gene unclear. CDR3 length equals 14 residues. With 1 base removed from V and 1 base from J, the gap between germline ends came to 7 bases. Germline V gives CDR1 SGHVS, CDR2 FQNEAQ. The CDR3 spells CASSLGGQNTEAFF. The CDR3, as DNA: TGTGCCAGCAGCTTAGGTGGCCAGAACACTGAAGCTTTCTTT.

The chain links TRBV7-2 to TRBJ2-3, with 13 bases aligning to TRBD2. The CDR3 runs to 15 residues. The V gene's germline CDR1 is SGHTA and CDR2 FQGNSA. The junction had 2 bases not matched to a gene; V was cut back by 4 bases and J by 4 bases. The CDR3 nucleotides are TGTGCCAGCAGCTCTACTAGCGGGGGGGCAGATACGCAGTATTTT. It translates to CASSSTSGGADTQYF.

The CDR3, as DNA: TGTGCCAGCACCCTACAGGGCACAGATACGCAGTATTTT. Translating gives CASTLQGTDTQYF. The J gene is TRBJ2-3, the V gene TRBV27; D might be TRBD1 (5 bases). The germline V gene has CDR1 MNHEY and CDR2 SMNVEV (reference sequence). This CDR3 comprises 13 residues. V gave up 7 bases and J gave up 1 base, with 9 bases separating them.